The rows below give T cell receptor beta chains drawn from one sample of a study of PD-1 blockade in classical Hodgkin lymphoma. Assay: immunoSEQ multiplex PCR; the TCRdb copy retains only in-frame clones and omits some. Here the sample spans tens of thousands of clones, around 91% being singletons. Sequenced here: peripheral blood mononuclear cells (PBMCs), sampled at baseline. Receptors originate from a human donor with classical Hodgkin lymphoma. Each CDR3 is given with its conserved first and last residue. The D gene is left open where the match is weak. For some rows the clone size is stated as once, few or many, or as a class when expanded; others skip it.

j_call d_call v_call clone_size cdr3_nt cdr3_aa
TRBJ2-1 NA TRBV5-1 NA TGCGCCAGCAGCTTGGAGATTCGGCAGAGATACAATGAGCAGTTCTTC CASSLEIRQRYNEQFF
TRBJ2-3 NA TRBV5-1 NA TGCGCCAGTCGCTCCGACCAGGGCACAGATACGCAGTATTTT CASRSDQGTDTQYF
TRBJ2-7 NA TRBV2 NA TGTGCCAGCAGGCAGGGTTCGACGGAGCAGTACTTC CASRQGSTEQYF
TRBJ2-3 NA TRBV6-1 NA TGTGCCAGCAGTGAGAGTGTGGAAGGCACAGATACGCAGTATTTT CASSESVEGTDTQYF
TRBJ2-2 NA TRBV6-6 NA TGTGCCAGCACCGGGACCGGGGAGCTGTTTTTT CASTGTGELFF
TRBJ2-1 NA TRBV29-1 NA TGCAGCGTTGTCGGTGGGGGGTACAATGAGCAGTTCTTC CSVVGGGYNEQFF
TRBJ1-5 NA TRBV4-1 NA TGCGCCAGCAGCCCGATTTTCCGGGTTTTGGGCAATCAGCCCCAGCATTTT CASSPIFRVLGNQPQHF
TRBJ1-2 NA TRBV5-1 NA TGCGCCAGCAGCTTTGGGGAGAATGGCTACACCTTC CASSFGENGYTF
TRBJ2-7 NA TRBV5-1 NA TGCGCCAGCAGCGAGAACCGGGACACCTTTACTCTTTCCTACGAGCAGTACTTC CASSENRDTFTLSYEQYF
TRBJ2-1 NA TRBV6-1 NA TGTGCCAGCAGTGAATATAGTAGTCCGATGAGCTCCTACAATGAGCAGTTCTTC CASSEYSSPMSSYNEQFF
TRBJ1-5 NA TRBV5-6 once TGTGCCAGCAGCTTGGGAGGGCTAGGAGATCAGCCCCAGCATTTT CASSLGGLGDQPQHF
TRBJ1-2 NA TRBV14 NA TGTGCCAGCAGCCTTGGGAGGGGACACCCTAACTATGGCTACACCTTC CASSLGRGHPNYGYTF
TRBJ1-2 TRBD1 TRBV14 NA TGTGCCAGCAGCCACTACAGGGGAGGAGGCTATGGCTACACCTTC CASSHYRGGGYGYTF
TRBJ1-2 NA TRBV19 NA TGTGCCAGTCTCAGGGTGAACTATGGCTACACCTTC CASLRVNYGYTF
TRBJ1-4 NA TRBV2 NA TGTGCCAGCAGTGAATGGGGGGGTGAAAATGAAAAACTGTTTTTT CASSEWGGENEKLFF
TRBJ2-1 TRBD2 TRBV25-1 NA TGTGCCAGCCTAGCGGACGGATTCAATGAGCAGTTCTTC CASLADGFNEQFF
TRBJ2-1 TRBD1 TRBV11-2 few TGTGCCAGCAGCGACCCAGGACAGGGTCAAAGAAATGAGCAGTTCTTC CASSDPGQGQRNEQFF
TRBJ2-2 NA TRBV10-3 NA TGTGCCATCAGTCGTAAACCGGGTTTAGCTGGGGAGCTGTTTTTT CAISRKPGLAGELFF
TRBJ1-3 NA TRBV6-5 NA TGTGCCAGCAGTTACTCTGACAACCCGCCTGGAAACACCATATATTTT CASSYSDNPPGNTIYF
TRBJ2-2 NA TRBV10-2 NA TGCGCCAGCAGGAATTTGGACCGGAACACCGGGGAGCTGTTTTTT CASRNLDRNTGELFF
TRBJ2-3 NA TRBV7-2 once TGTGCCAGCAGCTTAGTGGCGTGGATCCGGGGCGGCATGACAGATACGCAGTATTTT CASSLVAWIRGGMTDTQYF
TRBJ1-2 TRBD1 TRBV11-2 NA TGTGCCAGCAGCGTAATCAGGGGGCCAACCTATGGCTACACCTTC CASSVIRGPTYGYTF
TRBJ1-2 NA TRBV28 NA TGTGCCAGCAGTAGGGTCACGCCGGGACGGTCCAACTATGGCTACACCTTC CASSRVTPGRSNYGYTF
TRBJ2-1 NA TRBV7-9 NA TGTGCCAGCACCGTGGCCTTTGATGAGCAGTTCTTC CASTVAFDEQFF
TRBJ1-5 TRBD1 TRBV18 NA TGTGCCAGCTCACCAGCCGGGACAGGACAGCCCCAGCATTTT CASSPAGTGQPQHF
TRBJ1-2 NA TRBV4-1 few TGCGCCAGCAGCCAGACGGGATCCTATGGCTACACCTTC CASSQTGSYGYTF
TRBJ1-2 TRBD1 TRBV30 once TGTGCCTGGACCCTGACAGGGGGTCTTGGCTACACCTTC CAWTLTGGLGYTF
TRBJ2-2 NA TRBV29-1 NA TGCAGCGGCATCGGGGCCGGGGAGCTGTTTTTT CSGIGAGELFF
TRBJ2-5 NA TRBV5-1 NA TGCGCCAGCAGCTTGGCGGCCTTATTTCGGGGTCCAGAGACCCAGTACTTC CASSLAALFRGPETQYF
TRBJ1-1 NA TRBV18 once TGTGCCAGCTCACCAACCAGGGGTAACAACGAAGCTTTCTTT CASSPTRGNNEAFF
TRBJ1-4 TRBD1 TRBV2 NA TGTGCCAGTAAGCGGGGCCGGGACAGTTCGAAACTGTTTTTT CASKRGRDSSKLFF
TRBJ2-2 TRBD2 TRBV4-1 NA TGCGCCAGCAGCCAAGATGCTAGCGGGGGGGCCTACACCGGGGAGCTGTTTTTT CASSQDASGGAYTGELFF
TRBJ2-4 NA TRBV7-9 NA TGTGCCAGCAGCTTTTCTACGCGGGACAAAAACATTCAGTACTTC CASSFSTRDKNIQYF
TRBJ1-2 NA TRBV5-1 NA TGCGCCAGCAGTCAGGGTCTGAACTATGGCTACACCTTC CASSQGLNYGYTF
TRBJ2-3 NA TRBV7-9 NA TGTGCCAGCATGTTTACTAGCACAGATACGCAGTATTTT CASMFTSTDTQYF
TRBJ1-1 NA TRBV9 NA TGTGCCAGCAGCGTAGGTCTTGGGAACACTGAAGCTTTCTTT CASSVGLGNTEAFF
TRBJ1-5 TRBD1 TRBV15 NA TGTGCCACCAGCGGACAGGGGGCTCCGTTGGGCAATCAGCCCCAGCATTTT CATSGQGAPLGNQPQHF
TRBJ2-1 NA TRBV6-6 NA TGTGCCAGCAGTTACAAGAATGAGCAGTTCTTC CASSYKNEQFF
TRBJ1-5 NA TRBV9 medium-sized TGTGCCAGCAGCGTTACCGGGGGCGAGGGTCAGCCCCAGCATTTT CASSVTGGEGQPQHF
TRBJ1-1 NA TRBV20-1 NA TGCAGTGCCCCGGGGCTTGAAGCTTTCTTT CSAPGLEAFF
TRBJ1-6 TRBD1 TRBV7-8 NA TGTGCCAGCAGCGTACAGGGGTTTTCACCCCTCCACTTT CASSVQGFSPLHF
TRBJ1-2 NA TRBV5-1 once TGCGCCAGCCTTCCTGAGGGATTCCCCTCTGACTATGGCTACACCTTC CASLPEGFPSDYGYTF
TRBJ2-7 TRBD1 TRBV19 NA TGTGCCAGTAGTATCGATTTTGGGACAGGTAATTACGAGCAGTACTTC CASSIDFGTGNYEQYF
TRBJ1-1 NA TRBV7-9 once TGTGCCAGCAGCTGGGGGCCTAACACTGAAGCTTTCTTT CASSWGPNTEAFF
TRBJ2-7 TRBD2 TRBV5-4 NA TGTGCCAGCAGCTTGGGGAGGGAGGGGAACTACGAGCAGTACTTC CASSLGREGNYEQYF
TRBJ1-2 NA TRBV7-9 NA TGTGCCCCTGGCGTGGGGACGATTGGCTACACCTTC CAPGVGTIGYTF
TRBJ2-3 TRBD2 TRBV27 NA TGTGCCAGCAGTTGGCTCCTAGCGGGGGGGCCTACAGATACGCAGTATTTT CASSWLLAGGPTDTQYF
TRBJ1-2 NA TRBV5-6 NA TGTGCCAGCAGCTTGGAAGTCAGCAACTATGGCTACACCTTC CASSLEVSNYGYTF
TRBJ2-7 NA TRBV6-1 NA TGTGCCAGCAGTGAAGGGAGCTTCTACGAGCAGTACTTC CASSEGSFYEQYF
TRBJ1-1 NA TRBV30 NA TGTGCCTGGATGGCTACAGGCTGGGACACTGAAGCTTTCTTT CAWMATGWDTEAFF
TRBJ2-1 NA TRBV29-1 NA TGCAGCGTTGGTGGTGGGACAAACTCCTACAATGAGCAGTTCTTC CSVGGGTNSYNEQFF
TRBJ2-1 NA TRBV19 NA TGTGCCAGTAGTCGCGGGGGCCTCTACAATGAGCAGTTCTTC CASSRGGLYNEQFF
TRBJ1-2 TRBD1 TRBV28 once TGTGCCAGCAGTTCCTTCGGGACAGGCCCTTCTTTCTATGGCTACACCTTC CASSSFGTGPSFYGYTF
TRBJ2-5 NA TRBV6-1 NA TGTGCCAGCAAACAGGGCCAAGAGACCCAGTACTTC CASKQGQETQYF
TRBJ1-5 NA TRBV15 NA TGTGCCACCAGACAGCTGAGCGAGGGTAGCAATCAGCCCCAGCATTTT CATRQLSEGSNQPQHF